The clone carrying this T cell receptor beta chain came up a few times. V was clipped by 4 bases and J by 4 bases; unmatched bases: 4. The germline V gene encodes CDR1 SGHTA and CDR2 FQGNSA. This CDR3 comprises 15 residues. These data originate in a study of blood T cell repertoires in COVID-19. The table came from immunoSEQ multiplex PCR; TCRdb's copy has only in-frame clones and leaves some out. The sample contains fewer than 300,000 clones, about nine tenths of which appear only once. The sequence derives from a woman under 40 with COVID-19, enrolled during active disease. This sequence joins TRBV7-2 and TRBJ2-1; 10 positions agree with TRBD1. Sequenced input: peripheral blood. CDR3 DNA sequence: TGTGCCAGCAGCTCGGACAGGGGGTGGTACAATGAGCAGTTCTTC. Amino acids: CASSSDRGWYNEQFF.